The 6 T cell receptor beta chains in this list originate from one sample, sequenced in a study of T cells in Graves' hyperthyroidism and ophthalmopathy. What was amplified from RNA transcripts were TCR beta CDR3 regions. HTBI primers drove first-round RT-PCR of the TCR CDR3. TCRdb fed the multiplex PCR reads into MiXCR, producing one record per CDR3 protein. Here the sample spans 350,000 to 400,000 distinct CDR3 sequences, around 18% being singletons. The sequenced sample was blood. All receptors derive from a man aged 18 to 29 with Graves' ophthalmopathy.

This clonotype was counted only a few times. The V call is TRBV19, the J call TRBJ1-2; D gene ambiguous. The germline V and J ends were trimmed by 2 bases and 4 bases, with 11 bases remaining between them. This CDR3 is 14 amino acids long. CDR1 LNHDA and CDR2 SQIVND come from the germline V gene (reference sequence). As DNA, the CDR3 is TGTGCCAGTAGTATATATAAGGAATCCTATGGCTACACCTTC. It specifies CASSIYKESYGYTF.

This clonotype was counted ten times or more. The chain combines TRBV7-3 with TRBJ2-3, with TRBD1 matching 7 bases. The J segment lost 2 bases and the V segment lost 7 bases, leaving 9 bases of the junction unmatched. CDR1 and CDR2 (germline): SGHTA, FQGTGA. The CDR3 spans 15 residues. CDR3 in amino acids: CASKLTGQNTDTQYF. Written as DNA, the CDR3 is TGTGCCAGCAAGCTAACGGGACAGAACACAGATACGCAGTATTTT.

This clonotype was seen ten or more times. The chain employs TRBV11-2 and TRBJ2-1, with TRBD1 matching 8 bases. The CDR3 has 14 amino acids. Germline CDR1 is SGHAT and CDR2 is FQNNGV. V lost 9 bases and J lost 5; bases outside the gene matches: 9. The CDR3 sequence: CASSPGQEDNEQFF. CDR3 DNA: TGTGCCAGTTCTCCGGGACAGGAGGACAATGAGCAGTTCTTC.

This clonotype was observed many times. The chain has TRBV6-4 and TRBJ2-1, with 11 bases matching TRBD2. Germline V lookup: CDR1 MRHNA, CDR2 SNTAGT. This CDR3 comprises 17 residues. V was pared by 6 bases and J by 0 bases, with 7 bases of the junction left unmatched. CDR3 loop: CASSYSGGVSSYNEQFF. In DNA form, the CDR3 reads TGTGCCAGCAGCTATAGCGGGGGGGTGAGCTCCTACAATGAGCAGTTCTTC.

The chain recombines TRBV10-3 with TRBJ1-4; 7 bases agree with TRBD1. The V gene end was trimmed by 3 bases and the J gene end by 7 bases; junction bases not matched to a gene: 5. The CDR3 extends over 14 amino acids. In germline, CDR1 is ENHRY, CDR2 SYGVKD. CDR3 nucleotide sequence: TGTGCCATCAGTGAAAGTTGGGACAGTGAAAAACTGTTTTTT. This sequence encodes CAISESWDSEKLFF.

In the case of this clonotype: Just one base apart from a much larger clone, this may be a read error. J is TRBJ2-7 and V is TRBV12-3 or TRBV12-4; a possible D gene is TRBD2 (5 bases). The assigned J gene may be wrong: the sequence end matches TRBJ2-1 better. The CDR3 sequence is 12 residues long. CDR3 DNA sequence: TGTGCCAGCAGCACCGGACTCTACGAGCAGTTCTTC. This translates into CASSTGLYEQFF.